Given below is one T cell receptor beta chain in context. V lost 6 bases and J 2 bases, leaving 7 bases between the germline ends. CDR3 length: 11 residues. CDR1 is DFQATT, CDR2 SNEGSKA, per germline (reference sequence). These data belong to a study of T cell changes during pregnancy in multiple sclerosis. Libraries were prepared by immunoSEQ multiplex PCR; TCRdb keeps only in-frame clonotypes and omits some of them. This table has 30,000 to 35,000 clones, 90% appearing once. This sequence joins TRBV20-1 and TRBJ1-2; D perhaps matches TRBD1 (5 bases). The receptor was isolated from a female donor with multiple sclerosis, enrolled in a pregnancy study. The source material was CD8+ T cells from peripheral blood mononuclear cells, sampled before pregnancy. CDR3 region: CSAAGNYGYTF. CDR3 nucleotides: TGCAGTGCAGCAGGGAACTATGGCTACACCTTC.